This T cell receptor (beta chain) is drawn from a study of blood T cell repertoires in COVID-19. Original processing notes: Cell counts per sample came from amplifying reference gene primers. The data were produced by immunoSEQ multiplex PCR, yet TCRdb's version contains in-frame clones alone and is incomplete. Clonal size and the V and J genes are those of that table, whereas D and trimming came from the DNA. The top ten hold 15% to 20% of the sample, which has some 210,000 clones, less than 90% seen once. There are 16 residues in the CDR3. The V and J ends lost 2 bases and 3 bases respectively, with 17 bases between them. Looked up from germline, CDR1 is SEHNR and CDR2 is FQNEAQ (reference sequence).

This receptor was identified in a human donor in a cohort sampled during active COVID-19. The chain employs TRBV7-9 and TRBJ2-7; a possible D gene is TRBD2 (7 bases). Sequenced: peripheral blood. The CDR3 DNA is TGTGCCAGCAGCTTAAGGGGGGGCCTCGACAACTACGAGCAGTACTTC. This translates into CASSLRGGLDNYEQYF.